Reported below is one TCR beta chain. This record belongs to a study of blood T cell repertoires in COVID-19. Using immunoSEQ multiplex PCR, the repertoire was profiled, and TCRdb retains in-frame clones only, with some absent. This sample has fewer than 400,000 clones; 80% to 90% occur once, and the top ten carry less than 5.5%. This clonotype was obtained from a man between 25 and 39 years old who had recovered from COVID-19. Sequencing was performed on PBMCs or T cells enriched from blood (not recorded which).

CDR3 amino acids: CASSIVAGIDEQYF. The DNA for the CDR3 is TGTGCCAGTAGTATAGTAGCGGGGATCGACGAGCAGTACTTC. V and J are TRBV19 and TRBJ2-7; 8 nucleotides align to TRBD2. Per germline, CDR1 LNHDA and CDR2 SQIVND (reference sequence). This CDR3 is 14 amino acids long. Trimming removed 1 base from V and 5 bases from J; junction bases left unmatched: 4. The variable domain in full, completed from reference TRBV19 and TRBJ2-7, reads DGGITQSPKYLFRKEGQNVTLSCEQNLNHDAMYWYRQDPGQGLRLIYYSQIVNDFQKGDIAEGYSVSREKKESFPLTVTSAQKNPTAFYLCASSIVAGIDEQYFGPGTRLTVT.